This T cell receptor beta chain was observed in a study of cytomegalovirus exposure and HLA in healthy donors. Study-wide background: The same platform was used for the 110 or so validation repertoires and the roughly 600 first-cohort repertoires, a later analysis reported.

The CDR3 has 15 residues. Trimming took 7 bases from V and 0 from J, leaving 10 bases between them. From germline, CDR1 is LNHDA and CDR2 SQIVND (reference sequence). Assay used: immunoSEQ multiplex PCR; TCRdb lists only in-frame clones, some missing. The profile shows 110,000 or so clones, over 75% of them singletons. Broader study findings: It was fewer than 200 TCR beta chains that were listed as cytomegalovirus-associated. According to a subsequent analysis, TCR clusters from the first cohort were inclined to appear together in the 120 validation repertoires. Reportedly, cytomegalovirus status was diagnosed with high sensitivity and specificity.

Points on this clone: No antigen is known for it.

Material: PBMCs. The chain is built from TRBV19 and TRBJ1-6; no clear D. The receptor's source is a woman younger than 30 in good health and CMV-seronegative. The CDR3 DNA reads TGTGCCAGTATGGAGAAAAGCTCCTATAATTCACCCCTCCACTTT. Translation: CASMEKSSYNSPLHF.